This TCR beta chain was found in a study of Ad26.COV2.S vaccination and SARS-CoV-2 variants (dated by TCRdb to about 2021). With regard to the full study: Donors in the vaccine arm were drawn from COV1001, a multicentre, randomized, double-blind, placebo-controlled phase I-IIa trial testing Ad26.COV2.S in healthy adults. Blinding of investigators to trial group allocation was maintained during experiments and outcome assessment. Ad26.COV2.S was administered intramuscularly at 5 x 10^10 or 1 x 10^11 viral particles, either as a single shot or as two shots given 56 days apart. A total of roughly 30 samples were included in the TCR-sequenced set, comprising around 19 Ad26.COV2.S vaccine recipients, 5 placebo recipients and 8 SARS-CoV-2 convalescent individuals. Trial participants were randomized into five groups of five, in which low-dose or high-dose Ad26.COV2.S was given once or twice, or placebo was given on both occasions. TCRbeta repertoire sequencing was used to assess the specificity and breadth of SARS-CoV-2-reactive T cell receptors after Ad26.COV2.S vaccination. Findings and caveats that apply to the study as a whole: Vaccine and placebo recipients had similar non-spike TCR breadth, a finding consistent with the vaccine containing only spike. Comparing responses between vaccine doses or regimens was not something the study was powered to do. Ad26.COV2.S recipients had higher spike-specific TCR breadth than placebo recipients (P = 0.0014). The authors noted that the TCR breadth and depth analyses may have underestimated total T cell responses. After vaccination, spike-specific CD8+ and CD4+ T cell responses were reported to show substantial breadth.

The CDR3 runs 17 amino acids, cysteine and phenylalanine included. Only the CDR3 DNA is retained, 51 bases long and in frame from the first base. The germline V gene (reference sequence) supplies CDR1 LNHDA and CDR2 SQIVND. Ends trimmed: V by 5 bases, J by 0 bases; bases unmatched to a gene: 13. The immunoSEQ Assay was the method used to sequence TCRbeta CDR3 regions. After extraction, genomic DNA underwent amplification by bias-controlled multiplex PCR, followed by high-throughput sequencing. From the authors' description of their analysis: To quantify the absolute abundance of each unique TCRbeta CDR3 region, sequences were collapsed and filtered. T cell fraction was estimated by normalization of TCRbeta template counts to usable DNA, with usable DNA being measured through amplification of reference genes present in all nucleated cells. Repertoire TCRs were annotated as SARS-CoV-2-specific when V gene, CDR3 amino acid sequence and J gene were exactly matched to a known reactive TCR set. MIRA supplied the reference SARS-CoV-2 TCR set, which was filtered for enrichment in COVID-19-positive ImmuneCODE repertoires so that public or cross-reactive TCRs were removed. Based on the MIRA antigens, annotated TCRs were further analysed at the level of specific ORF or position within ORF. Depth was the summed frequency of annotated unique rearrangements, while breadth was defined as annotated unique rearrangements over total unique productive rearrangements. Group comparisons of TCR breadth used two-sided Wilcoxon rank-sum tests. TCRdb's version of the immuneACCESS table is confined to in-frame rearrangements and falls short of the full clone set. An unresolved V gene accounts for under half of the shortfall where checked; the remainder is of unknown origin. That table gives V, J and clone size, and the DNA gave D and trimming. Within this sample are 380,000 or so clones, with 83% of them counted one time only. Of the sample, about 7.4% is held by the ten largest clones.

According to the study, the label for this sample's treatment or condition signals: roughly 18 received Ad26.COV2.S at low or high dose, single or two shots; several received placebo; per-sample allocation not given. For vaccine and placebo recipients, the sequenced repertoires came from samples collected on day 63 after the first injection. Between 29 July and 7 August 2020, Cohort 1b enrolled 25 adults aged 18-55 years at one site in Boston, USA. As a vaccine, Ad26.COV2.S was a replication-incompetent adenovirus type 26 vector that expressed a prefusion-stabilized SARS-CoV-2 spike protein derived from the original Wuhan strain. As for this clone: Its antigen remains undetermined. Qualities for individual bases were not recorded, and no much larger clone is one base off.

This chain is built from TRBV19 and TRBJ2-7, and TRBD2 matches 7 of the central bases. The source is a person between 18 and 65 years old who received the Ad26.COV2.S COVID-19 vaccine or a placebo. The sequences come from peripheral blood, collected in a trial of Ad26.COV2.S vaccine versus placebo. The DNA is TGTGCCAGTAGTCTCCGGGCGGGCAGCGGGGACTCCTACGAGCAGTACTTC. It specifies CASSLRAGSGDSYEQYF.